The present T cell receptor (beta chain) was sequenced within a study of low-dose radiotherapy and immunotherapy resistance in tumors. Across the study: The patients were given nivolumab 240 mg every two weeks and ipilimumab 1 mg/kg every six weeks, through an intravenous route.

TRAV- and TRBV-specific primers primed first-strand cDNA, covering alpha and beta chains. With a V-primer adapter and a constant-region primer, TCRs were amplified for about 19 PCR cycles. In vitro transcription was used to amplify the isolated mRNA. TCRdb analysed the reads with MiXCR anew, one entry per CDR3 protein. This sample carries 35,000 to 45,000 distinct CDR3 sequences, 20% to 25% of them seen once, and the ten largest clones take about a tenth. The sample holds many counts of this clonotype. Regarding time point: after trial treatment. As to treatment: LDRT plus nivolumab, ipilimumab, low-dose cyclophosphamide and aspirin (RACIN trial). The V and J ends lost 5 bases and 5 bases respectively, with 6 bases between them. The CDR3 is 12 residues long. The germline V gene has CDR1 MDHEN and CDR2 SYDVKM.

Sequenced here: PBMCs, sampled after low-dose radiotherapy plus immunotherapy. The rearrangement uses TRBV28 and TRBJ2-2; D is ambiguous. The source of this sequence is a male donor with prostate cancer. The CDR3 reads CASSPETGELFF. The CDR3 DNA reads TGTGCCAGCAGTCCCGAAACCGGGGAGCTGTTTTTT. Complete variable domain (other parts from reference TRBV28 and TRBJ2-2): DVKVTQSSRYLVKRTGEKVFLECVQDMDHENMFWYRQDPGLGLRLIYFSYDVKMKEKGDIPEGYSVSREKKERFSLILESASTNQTSMYLCASSPETGELFFGEGSRLTVL.